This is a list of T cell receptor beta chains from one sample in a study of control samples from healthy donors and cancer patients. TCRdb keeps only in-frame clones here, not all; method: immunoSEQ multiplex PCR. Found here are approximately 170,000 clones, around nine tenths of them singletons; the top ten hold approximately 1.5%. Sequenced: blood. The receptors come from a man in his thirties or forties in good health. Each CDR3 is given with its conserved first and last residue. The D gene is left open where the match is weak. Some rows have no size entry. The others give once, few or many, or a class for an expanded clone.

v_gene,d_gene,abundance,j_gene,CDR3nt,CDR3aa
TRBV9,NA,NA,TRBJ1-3,TGTGCCAGCAGCGTAGCTGGCCTTGGAAACACCATATATTTT,CASSVAGLGNTIYF
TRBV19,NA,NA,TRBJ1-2,TGTGCCAGTCGGGCACAGCATTATAACTATGGCTACACCTTC,CASRAQHYNYGYTF
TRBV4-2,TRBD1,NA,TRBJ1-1,TGTGCCAGCAGCCGCGGACAGGGAGGGACTGAAGCTTTCTTT,CASSRGQGGTEAFF
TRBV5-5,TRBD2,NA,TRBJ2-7,TGTGCCAGCAGCCCCGTAGCGGGACACTACGAGCAGTACTTC,CASSPVAGHYEQYF
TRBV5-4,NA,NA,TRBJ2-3,TGTGCCAGCAGACCCGACAGAGGCACAGATACGCAGTATTTT,CASRPDRGTDTQYF
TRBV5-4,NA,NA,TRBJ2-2,TGTGCCAGCAGCCCCTCGGCAGGTCGGAACACCGGGGAGCTGTTTTTT,CASSPSAGRNTGELFF
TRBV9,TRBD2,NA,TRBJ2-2,TGTGCCAGCAGCGTAGGCAGCGGGGGGGCCCCCGGGGAGCTGTTTTTT,CASSVGSGGAPGELFF
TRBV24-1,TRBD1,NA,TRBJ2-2,TGTGCCACCAGCCCTGGGACAGGGTCGAACACCGGGGAGCTGTTTTTT,CATSPGTGSNTGELFF
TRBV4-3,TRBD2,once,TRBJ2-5,TGCGCCAGCAGCTTCGGACTAGCGGGGGCAGAGACCCAGTACTTC,CASSFGLAGAETQYF
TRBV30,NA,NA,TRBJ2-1,TGTGCCTGGAGTGCAAGGGATGAGCAGTTCTTC,CAWSARDEQFF
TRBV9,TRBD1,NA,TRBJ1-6,TGTGCCAGCAGCGTAGGGACAGGGGTTACTGAATCACCCCTCCACTTT,CASSVGTGVTESPLHF
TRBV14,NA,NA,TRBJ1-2,TGTGCCAGCAGCCGGGTGAATAGGTATGGCTACACCTTC,CASSRVNRYGYTF
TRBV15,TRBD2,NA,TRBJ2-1,TGTGCCACCAGCAGTGGTAGCGGGGGGGCCAATGAGCAGTTCTTC,CATSSGSGGANEQFF